This entry features one TCR beta chain sequence. The target of this receptor is not known. No much larger clonotype is one base removed from it; base qualities were not supplied. The CDR3 contains 17 residues, cysteine and phenylalanine counted. Just CDR3 DNA is preserved here, 51 bases in frame from base 1. Via the germline V gene (reference sequence), CDR1 is MNHEY and CDR2 SMNVEV. Relative to germline, V is missing 5 bases and J is missing 0 bases, with 11 bases of the junction outside any gene match. All of the isolated RNA was reverse transcribed with the High Capacity cDNA Reverse Transcription Kit, so expressed TCRB transcripts were sequenced. Deep immunoSEQ sequencing was performed on naive, central memory and regulatory T cell samples, with an average of approximately 3.9 million total reads per sample. Sorted cells were lysed in RLT buffer and RNA was extracted with DNase-treated RNeasy Micro or Mini kits, depending on cell number. Each cell subset was processed separately to prevent cross-contamination, with patient and healthy donor samples processed together. TCRB sequences were amplified from cDNA with the immunoSEQ multiplex PCR, producing 87-bp fragments spanning the CDR3 region. Sequencing of the amplicons was performed on the Illumina HiSeq platform. As for the original processing: Synthetic template baselines were used to correct PCR bias computationally, reads within Hamming distance 2 were collapsed, and singletons that could not be merged were discarded. Reads were aligned against IMGT so that V, D and J genes, CDR3 length and insertions or deletions at six rearrangement sites could be assigned. Within each subset, clonotype counts were normalized to the number of sorted cells before true diversity and Gini coefficients were calculated with the tcR R package. Repertoire sharing was quantified using the overlap coefficient calculated on TCRB nucleotide sequences. Out-of-frame TCRB sequences from naive cells were analyzed to stand in for the pre-selection repertoire. The table was pulled from immuneACCESS by TCRdb, which kept in-frame rearrangements only. Such tables lose some clones; where checked, under half of the loss comes from unresolved V genes, and the rest has no known cause. The V and J calls and the clone size are those of that table, but D and trimming were determined from the DNA. A total of hundreds of thousands of clones appear in this sample, 15% to 19% of them only once. Of the sample, around 0.095% falls within the top ten clones.

This specimen comes from a study of beta chain features in type 1 diabetes (dated 2018 in TCRdb). Study-wide context: Patients and healthy donors did not differ in mean age, gender distribution, total cell number or subset yield. A total of approximately 100 million sorted cells were examined across all samples, and the number of cells per subset was strongly correlated with RNA yield. In the study, recently diagnosed type 1 diabetes patients and matched healthy donors were compared on the TCRB repertoires of their sorted circulating CD4+ T cell subsets. Regulatory and stem cell-like memory subsets were isolated from only 8 patients and roughly eight healthy donors, whereas naive and central memory subsets came from all 30 or so donors. The full study reports these points: Because cDNA was sequenced instead of genomic DNA, highly expressing activated cells could be over-represented, though the groups showed no difference in activation or CD3 levels. PCR might favor shorter templates, but patient and control samples were amplified and corrected together, so any skew would affect both groups equally. Only small numbers of individuals were included in the HLA sub-analyses, which left unresolved whether HLA type had any influence on TCRB rearrangement. Type 1 diabetes patients showed a moderate but significant shortening of TCRB CDR3 length in all four CD4+ subsets. Fewer insertions and more nucleotide deletions at VDJ recombination sites were observed in patients with type 1 diabetes, implying thymic rearrangement abnormalities. The naive, central memory and regulatory TCRB repertoires appeared to resemble one another more closely among patients than among healthy donors.

Each donor gave one peripheral blood draw, averaging about 100 mL, which was collected into heparinised tubes. Using a panel that included CD45RO, CCR7, CD25, CD127, CD95 and CD27, naive, central memory, regulatory and stem cell-like memory CD4+ T cells were sorted on a BD FACSAria II. Purity was above 95% for every sorted population. PBMCs were isolated right away by Lymphoprep density gradient centrifugation and were stained directly, without culture. So that batch effects would be minimized, each experiment stained and sorted samples in pairs, pairing one healthy donor with one patient. Sequenced: naive CD4+ T cells from blood. Explained via the paper, the cell subset or site label denotes: true naive CD4+ T cells. The clonotype originates from a man aged 18 to 30 in good health. The rearrangement joined TRBV27 to TRBJ1-2; TRBD1 fits 8 bases in the junction. The CDR3 has the sequence CASSPTSTGGTNYGYTF. Here is the DNA: TGTGCCAGCAGTCCCACGAGTACAGGGGGAACTAACTATGGCTACACCTTC.